This record concerns one T cell receptor beta chain sequence. The antigen is undetermined. The sample comes from a study of cytomegalovirus exposure and HLA in healthy donors. General study results and limits: According to an earlier analysis, most TCR beta V segments yielded productive rearrangements about 90% or about 30% of the time. A later analysis linked a missense variant in DCLRE1C to the trimming of TCR beta V and J genes.

The PCR made use of 60 Vbeta and 13 Jbeta primers. The data were produced by immunoSEQ multiplex PCR, yet TCRdb's version contains in-frame clones alone and is incomplete. Of about 150,000 clones in the sample, about four fifths were seen once. The CDR3 consists of 16 residues. V was clipped by 4 bases and J by 7 bases; unmatched bases: 10. In germline, CDR1 is LGHNA, CDR2 YSLEER. While unrecorded immune exposures were likely, the donors were nominally healthy when sampled. The J gene is TRBJ1-1, the V gene TRBV4-3; 12 bases agree with TRBD1. The source is a woman aged 40-49 years in good health and CMV-seronegative. Sequenced input: PBMCs. The CDR3 reads CASSLLRDRGQGEAFF. The CDR3 region has the DNA TGCGCCAGCAGCCTCCTCCGGGACAGGGGGCAGGGTGAAGCTTTCTTT.